This T cell receptor (beta chain) appears in the sequencing data of a study of OX40 agonist ivuxolimab in advanced cancers. Study-level points and caveats: Those patients achieving a partial response at 0.1-3.0 mg/kg showed among the lowest clonal expansion.

Trimming took 2 bases from V and 2 from J; bases not matched to a gene: 2. CDR1 is MNHEY and CDR2 is SVGAGI in the germline V gene. The CDR3 is 15 amino acids. Regarding this clone: Its matching antigen is unknown.

TCRdb's table, derived via immunoSEQ multiplex PCR, lists solely in-frame clones and lacks some. This table holds 35,000 to 45,000 clones, around 93% found once. The TCR sequence derives from an adult with an advanced solid tumor such as melanoma, head and neck, liver or kidney cancer. The source material was CD4+ or CD8+ T cells sorted from blood, sampled in a trial of the OX40 agonist ivuxolimab. This chain connects TRBV6-5 to TRBJ1-5, with 8 bases fitting TRBD1. Written as DNA, the CDR3 is TGTGCCAGCAGTTACGGGACAGGAGGCAATCAGCCCCAGCATTTT. Amino acid sequence: CASSYGTGGNQPQHF.